The clone carrying this T cell receptor beta chain was counted many times. These data come from a study of T-cell reconstitution after alpha-beta-depleted transplantation in children. The V and J ends lost 5 bases and 3 bases respectively, with 13 bases between them. The CDR3 covers 14 residues. Germline V CDR1 and CDR2: SGHTA, FQGNSA. Unique molecular identifiers tagged the TCRbeta library. TCRdb recomputed calls from the PCR reads with MiXCR, one row per CDR3 protein. The table has hundreds of thousands of distinct CDR3 sequences, approximately 15% seen once. This receptor was taken from a human donor who donated a stem cell graft to a child with acute myeloid leukemia. This chain connects TRBV7-2 to TRBJ1-2; perhaps TRBD1 as D (5 bases). This specimen consisted of PBMCs from the stem cell graft donor, obtained from the stem cell graft. CDR3 sequence: CASSPTGRDYGYTF. The CDR3 nucleotides read TGTGCCAGCAGCCCAACGGGCAGGGACTATGGCTACACCTTC.